These T cell receptor beta chains were read from a single sample in a study of beta chain features in type 1 diabetes. Libraries were prepared by immunoSEQ multiplex PCR; TCRdb keeps only in-frame clonotypes and omits some of them. The sample carries 900,000 or so clones, about a sixth recorded once. The sample was naive CD4+ T cells from blood. The receptors stem from a woman younger than 30 in good health. Both conserved end residues are part of each CDR3. The order of the fields is V gene, J gene, clone size, D gene, CDR3 protein, CDR3 DNA. A D gene is named only where the DNA matches it firmly. Expanded clones are given a class, and other clones once, few, many or no size at all.

v_call: TRBV19; j_call: TRBJ1-1; clone_size: few; d_call: NA; cdr3_aa: CASSPVLNTEAFF; cdr3_nt: TGTGCCAGTAGCCCGGTTTTGAACACTGAAGCTTTCTTT
v_call: TRBV4-3; j_call: TRBJ2-5; clone_size: NA; d_call: NA; cdr3_aa: CASSQGRRGQETQYF; cdr3_nt: TGCGCCAGCAGCCAAGGACGGCGGGGACAAGAGACCCAGTACTTC
v_call: TRBV19; j_call: TRBJ2-7; clone_size: few; d_call: TRBD1; cdr3_aa: CASGTAPYEQYF; cdr3_nt: TGTGCCAGTGGGACAGCCCCCTACGAGCAGTACTTC
v_call: TRBV7-9; j_call: TRBJ2-7; clone_size: few; d_call: NA; cdr3_aa: CASSLGAEQYF; cdr3_nt: TGTGCCAGCAGCTTAGGGGCCGAGCAGTACTTC
v_call: TRBV6-5; j_call: TRBJ2-7; clone_size: NA; d_call: NA; cdr3_aa: CASSPTFPSYEQYF; cdr3_nt: TGTGCCAGCAGCCCTACGTTCCCTTCCTACGAGCAGTACTTC
v_call: TRBV14; j_call: TRBJ2-1; clone_size: NA; d_call: NA; cdr3_aa: CASSQLLGLGADEQFF; cdr3_nt: TGTGCCAGCAGCCAACTACTAGGGCTGGGGGCGGATGAGCAGTTCTTC
v_call: TRBV7-2; j_call: TRBJ2-1; clone_size: few; d_call: TRBD2; cdr3_aa: CASSNPPRQRDRDEQFF; cdr3_nt: TGTGCCAGCAGCAATCCCCCACGCCAGCGGGATAGGGATGAGCAGTTCTTC
v_call: TRBV6-5; j_call: TRBJ1-1; clone_size: few; d_call: NA; cdr3_aa: CASSYSIVGAAKKAFF; cdr3_nt: TGTGCCAGCAGTTACTCGATCGTAGGTGCGGCAAAAAAAGCTTTCTTT
v_call: TRBV5-4; j_call: TRBJ2-1; clone_size: few; d_call: TRBD1; cdr3_aa: CASSSPGQGGNEQFF; cdr3_nt: TGTGCCAGCAGCTCTCCGGGACAGGGTGGCAATGAGCAGTTCTTC
v_call: TRBV5-6; j_call: TRBJ2-5; clone_size: NA; d_call: TRBD2; cdr3_aa: CASSRRVAGVLETQYF; cdr3_nt: TGTGCCAGCAGCCGGCGGGTAGCGGGAGTGTTGGAGACCCAGTACTTC
v_call: TRBV19; j_call: TRBJ2-1; clone_size: NA; d_call: TRBD1; cdr3_aa: CASTRDRYNEQFF; cdr3_nt: TGTGCCAGTACCCGGGACAGGTACAATGAGCAGTTCTTC
v_call: TRBV9; j_call: TRBJ2-2; clone_size: few; d_call: TRBD2; cdr3_aa: CASSVAGGTPLNTGELFF; cdr3_nt: TGTGCCAGCAGCGTAGCGGGGGGGACACCCCTGAACACCGGGGAGCTGTTTTTT
v_call: TRBV4-3; j_call: TRBJ2-1; clone_size: NA; d_call: NA; cdr3_aa: CASSQETRNYYNEQFF; cdr3_nt: TGCGCCAGCAGCCAAGAGACTAGAAACTACTACAATGAGCAGTTCTTC
v_call: TRBV7-3; j_call: TRBJ1-1; clone_size: few; d_call: NA; cdr3_aa: CASSLPGITEAFF; cdr3_nt: TGTGCCAGCAGCTTACCCGGGATCACTGAAGCTTTCTTT
v_call: TRBV11-2; j_call: TRBJ2-7; clone_size: few; d_call: NA; cdr3_aa: CASSFSGRYEQYF; cdr3_nt: TGTGCCAGCAGCTTTTCGGGGAGGTACGAGCAGTACTTC
v_call: TRBV5-6; j_call: TRBJ1-2; clone_size: few; d_call: TRBD1; cdr3_aa: CASSLGQGGSTF; cdr3_nt: TGTGCCAGCAGCTTGGGACAGGGTGGCTCCACCTTC
v_call: TRBV10-3; j_call: TRBJ2-3; clone_size: few; d_call: NA; cdr3_aa: CAISDWASTDTQYF; cdr3_nt: TGTGCCATCAGTGACTGGGCTAGCACAGATACGCAGTATTTT
v_call: TRBV5-6; j_call: TRBJ2-7; clone_size: few; d_call: TRBD2; cdr3_aa: CASSPWAGGPYEQYF; cdr3_nt: TGTGCCAGCAGCCCGTGGGCGGGAGGGCCCTACGAGCAGTACTTC
v_call: TRBV21-1; j_call: TRBJ1-3; clone_size: few; d_call: NA; cdr3_aa: CASSTRDRVDRNTIYF; cdr3_nt: TGTGCCAGCAGCACACGAGACAGGGTCGACAGAAACACCATATATTTT
v_call: TRBV6-8; j_call: TRBJ2-7; clone_size: NA; d_call: NA; cdr3_aa: CASSLVGGPRTYEQYF; cdr3_nt: TGTGCCAGCAGTTTGGTTGGGGGGCCCAGGACCTACGAGCAGTACTTC
v_call: TRBV14; j_call: TRBJ1-3; clone_size: NA; d_call: NA; cdr3_aa: CASSRRHINSGNTIYF; cdr3_nt: TGTGCCAGCAGCCGGCGACATATAAACTCTGGAAACACCATATATTTT
v_call: TRBV4-2; j_call: TRBJ2-2; clone_size: few; d_call: NA; cdr3_aa: CASSQVGADGELFF; cdr3_nt: TGTGCCAGCAGCCAGGTGGGGGCAGACGGGGAGCTGTTTTTT
v_call: TRBV10-3; j_call: TRBJ2-7; clone_size: few; d_call: NA; cdr3_aa: CAISEFYRTYEQYF; cdr3_nt: TGTGCCATCAGTGAGTTTTACAGAACCTACGAGCAGTACTTC
v_call: TRBV27; j_call: TRBJ2-7; clone_size: few; d_call: TRBD2; cdr3_aa: CASMMASGNYEQYF; cdr3_nt: TGTGCCAGCATGATGGCTAGCGGGAACTACGAGCAGTACTTC
v_call: TRBV5-1; j_call: TRBJ2-5; clone_size: few; d_call: NA; cdr3_aa: CASSRNRHSSRGRETQYF; cdr3_nt: TGCGCCAGCTCCCGCAACCGACATTCTAGCCGAGGCAGGGAGACCCAGTACTTC
v_call: TRBV10-3; j_call: TRBJ1-2; clone_size: few; d_call: TRBD1; cdr3_aa: CAISERQGLDYGYTF; cdr3_nt: TGTGCCATCAGTGAGCGACAGGGCCTGGACTATGGCTACACCTTC
v_call: TRBV11-2; j_call: TRBJ1-1; clone_size: NA; d_call: NA; cdr3_aa: CASSSAAGTTEAFF; cdr3_nt: TGTGCCAGCAGCTCAGCGGCCGGGACCACTGAAGCTTTCTTT
v_call: TRBV27; j_call: TRBJ2-1; clone_size: NA; d_call: NA; cdr3_aa: CASSLYRDEQFF; cdr3_nt: TGTGCCAGCAGTCTTTATAGGGATGAGCAGTTCTTC
v_call: TRBV7-2; j_call: TRBJ1-4; clone_size: NA; d_call: NA; cdr3_aa: CASSLFGRATNEKLFF; cdr3_nt: TGTGCCAGCAGCTTATTTGGACGCGCAACTAATGAAAAACTGTTTTTT
v_call: TRBV7-9; j_call: TRBJ1-2; clone_size: few; d_call: NA; cdr3_aa: CASSPGPTNYGYTF; cdr3_nt: TGTGCCAGCAGCCCTGGACCGACTAACTATGGCTACACCTTC
v_call: TRBV7-2; j_call: TRBJ1-5; clone_size: NA; d_call: TRBD1; cdr3_aa: CASSLGQGLVSQPQHF; cdr3_nt: TGTGCCAGCAGCTTGGGACAGGGCCTAGTCAGCCAGCCCCAGCATTTT
v_call: TRBV15; j_call: TRBJ2-1; clone_size: NA; d_call: TRBD2; cdr3_aa: CATSRPVGLANEQFF; cdr3_nt: TGTGCCACCAGCAGACCCGTCGGACTAGCCAATGAGCAGTTCTTC
v_call: TRBV13; j_call: TRBJ1-2; clone_size: few; d_call: TRBD1; cdr3_aa: CASSSTRTGRNYGYTF; cdr3_nt: TGTGCCAGCAGCTCAACTCGGACAGGGCGGAACTATGGCTACACCTTC
v_call: TRBV29-1; j_call: TRBJ2-1; clone_size: few; d_call: TRBD2; cdr3_aa: CSVSGREGYNEQFF; cdr3_nt: TGCAGCGTTTCAGGGCGGGAGGGTTACAATGAGCAGTTCTTC
v_call: TRBV5-1; j_call: TRBJ2-3; clone_size: NA; d_call: TRBD2; cdr3_aa: CASSFSGTSTDTQYF; cdr3_nt: TGCGCCAGCAGCTTTAGCGGGACTAGCACAGATACGCAGTATTTT
v_call: TRBV21-1; j_call: TRBJ2-7; clone_size: few; d_call: NA; cdr3_aa: CASSTGGCPYEQYF; cdr3_nt: TGTGCCAGTAGTACAGGGGGTTGCCCCTACGAGCAGTACTTC
v_call: TRBV7-2; j_call: TRBJ2-2; clone_size: once; d_call: NA; cdr3_aa: CASSLVRLVSTGELFF; cdr3_nt: TGTGCCAGCAGCTTAGTGAGACTAGTTAGCACCGGGGAGCTGTTTTTT
v_call: TRBV5-1; j_call: TRBJ2-2; clone_size: few; d_call: NA; cdr3_aa: CASSLRQGGTGELFF; cdr3_nt: TGCGCCAGCAGCTTGCGGCAGGGCGGCACCGGGGAGCTGTTTTTT
v_call: TRBV6-5; j_call: TRBJ2-5; clone_size: NA; d_call: NA; cdr3_aa: CASMVQETQYF; cdr3_nt: TGTGCCAGCATGGTCCAAGAGACCCAGTACTTC
v_call: TRBV29-1; j_call: TRBJ2-1; clone_size: few; d_call: NA; cdr3_aa: CSVVLRGGFSVNEQFF; cdr3_nt: TGCAGCGTTGTACTTAGGGGTGGGTTTTCGGTCAATGAGCAGTTCTTC
v_call: TRBV19; j_call: TRBJ2-2; clone_size: NA; d_call: NA; cdr3_aa: CASSMNAGTPNGELFF; cdr3_nt: TGTGCCAGTAGTATGAATGCAGGGACGCCTAATGGGGAGCTGTTTTTT
v_call: TRBV7-2; j_call: TRBJ1-2; clone_size: NA; d_call: TRBD1; cdr3_aa: CASSRQGFGYTF; cdr3_nt: TGTGCCAGCAGCCGACAGGGATTTGGCTACACCTTC
v_call: TRBV5-1; j_call: TRBJ2-5; clone_size: few; d_call: NA; cdr3_aa: CASSLAPGLLQETQYF; cdr3_nt: TGCGCCAGCAGCTTGGCACCGGGACTCCTCCAAGAGACCCAGTACTTC
v_call: TRBV2; j_call: TRBJ1-2; clone_size: NA; d_call: NA; cdr3_aa: CASVVVENYGYTF; cdr3_nt: TGTGCCAGCGTGGTGGTGGAGAACTATGGCTACACCTTC
v_call: TRBV7-2; j_call: TRBJ2-5; clone_size: few; d_call: TRBD1; cdr3_aa: CASSLLGTGGRETQYF; cdr3_nt: TGTGCCAGCAGCTTATTGGGGACAGGGGGCAGGGAGACCCAGTACTTC
v_call: TRBV25-1; j_call: TRBJ2-1; clone_size: NA; d_call: TRBD2; cdr3_aa: CASSEPQGLAGVGEQFF; cdr3_nt: TGTGCCAGCAGTGAACCCCAAGGACTAGCGGGAGTTGGTGAGCAGTTCTTC
v_call: TRBV28; j_call: TRBJ2-4; clone_size: few; d_call: NA; cdr3_aa: CASSLGRGYIQYF; cdr3_nt: TGTGCCAGCAGTTTGGGCAGGGGATACATTCAGTACTTC
v_call: TRBV7-8; j_call: TRBJ2-7; clone_size: NA; d_call: NA; cdr3_aa: CASSTRPLPSYEQYF; cdr3_nt: TGTGCCAGCAGCACCCGACCTCTACCCTCCTACGAGCAGTACTTC
v_call: TRBV7-2; j_call: TRBJ2-3; clone_size: NA; d_call: TRBD1; cdr3_aa: CASSLPIGTERLNTQYF; cdr3_nt: TGTGCCAGCAGCTTGCCGATCGGGACAGAACGTTTGAATACGCAGTATTTT
v_call: TRBV6-5; j_call: TRBJ2-1; clone_size: NA; d_call: NA; cdr3_aa: CASSYSIAGYNEQFF; cdr3_nt: TGTGCCAGCAGTTACTCGATAGCAGGGTACAATGAGCAGTTCTTC
v_call: TRBV28; j_call: TRBJ1-1; clone_size: NA; d_call: NA; cdr3_aa: CASILSGSQNTEAFF; cdr3_nt: TGTGCCAGCATCTTATCTGGCAGCCAGAACACTGAAGCTTTCTTT
v_call: TRBV28; j_call: TRBJ2-6; clone_size: NA; d_call: NA; cdr3_aa: CASSKQGGANVLTF; cdr3_nt: TGTGCCAGCAGTAAGCAGGGAGGGGCCAACGTCCTGACTTTC